A single sample is the source of the 18 T cell receptor beta chains below, sequenced in a study of cytomegalovirus exposure and HLA in healthy donors (dated by TCRdb to the late 2010s). Library creation used the immunoSEQ multiplex PCR assay. For the multiplex PCR, a mixture combining 60 forward primers for TCR Vbeta segments and 13 reverse primers for TCR Jbeta segments was used. TCRdb took over this immuneACCESS table, retaining in-frame rearrangements with V and J assigned. Such tables are incomplete; in checked studies, under half of the missing clones stem from an unresolved V gene, and the remainder is unexplained. For this sample there are some 200,000 clones; about an eighth appear just once. Clones ranked in the top ten supply approximately 7.8% of the sample. The specimen sequenced was PBMCs. These TCRs come from a man in his forties or fifties in good health and CMV-seropositive.

J is TRBJ2-7 and V is TRBV5-4, with D perhaps matching TRBD1 (6 bases). Trimming shortened V by 1 base and J by 7 bases, and 18 bases separated the two germline ends. Germline lookup yields CDR1 SGHNT and CDR2 YYREEE (reference sequence). There are 15 residues in the CDR3. The CDR3 DNA follows: TGTGCCAGCAGCTTGTTTAACAGGGCCGAGGGGGAGCAGTACTTC. Its translation: CASSLFNRAEGEQYF.

This clone was found a few times. The chain recombines TRBV6-6 with TRBJ1-2; D is uncertain. CDR3 length equals 14 residues. CDR1 is MNHNY and CDR2 is SVGAGI in the germline V gene (reference sequence). V shed 4 bases and J shed 0 bases, with 9 bases lying between them. The CDR3 DNA reads TGTGCCAGCAGTTCCCGGGTTGCTAACTATGGCTACACCTTC. This codes for CASSSRVANYGYTF.

The chain is built from TRBV2 and TRBJ2-7, with a tentative D call TRBD1 (5 bases). V was cut by 3 bases and J by 4 bases, with 10 bases left in between. The CDR3 contains 13 residues. Germline CDR1 SNHLY, CDR2 FYNNEI. CDR3 bases: TGTGCCAGCAGTGACGGGCAGGGATACGAGCAGTACGTC. This translates into CASSDGQGYEQYV.

This clone was seen more than once but under ten times. This sequence joins TRBV6-5 and TRBJ2-3, with D perhaps TRBD1 (6 bases). V gave up 7 bases and J gave up 6 bases, with 20 bases separating them. The CDR3 extends over 15 amino acids. CDR1 and CDR2 (germline): MNHEY, SVGAGI. In nucleotides, the CDR3 is TGTGCCAGCATTAACCCCGAGGCAGGGGCGGATACGCAGTATTTT. Translating it yields CASINPEAGADTQYF.

The rearrangement joins TRBV15 to TRBJ2-2; D gene uncertain. Per the germline V gene, CDR1 is LNHNV and CDR2 is YYDKDF (reference sequence). This CDR3 contains 15 residues. Trimming left V 0 bases short and J 4 bases short, with 9 bases between. The CDR3 coding sequence is TGTGCCACCAGCAGAGATCGAGGTTTCACCGGGGAGCTGTTTTTT. This gives the protein CATSRDRGFTGELFF.

The V gene is TRBV5-1, the J gene TRBJ1-2; 7 nucleotides agree with TRBD1. Germline trimming cut 2 bases from V and 8 bases from J; bases unmatched to any gene: 9. Germline V gene sequence: CDR1 SGHRS, CDR2 YFSETQ. The CDR3 is 14 amino acids. The CDR3 DNA reads as TGCGCCAGCAGCTTACGGACAGGCCGGGGAGGCTACACCTTC. This sequence encodes CASSLRTGRGGYTF.

Only a few counts were recorded for this clone. J is TRBJ2-6 and V is TRBV5-5; D uncertain. Per the germline V gene, CDR1 is SGHKS and CDR2 is YYEKEE (reference sequence). CDR3 size: 15 residues. The V and J ends lost 4 bases and 2 bases respectively, with 10 bases between them. This chain's CDR3 is CASSPLRPGANVLTF. For the CDR3, the DNA is TGTGCCAGCAGCCCCCTGAGGCCTGGGGCCAACGTCCTGACTTTC.

This clone has more than one count but fewer than ten. V and J are TRBV5-4 and TRBJ2-5; D uncertain. V gave up 0 bases and J gave up 2 bases, with 5 bases separating them. Germline CDR1 SGHNT, CDR2 YYREEE (reference sequence). The CDR3 extends over 13 amino acids. This CDR3 is CASSLGYQETQYF. In DNA, the CDR3 is TGTGCCAGCAGCTTGGGCTATCAAGAGACCCAGTACTTC.

In DNA, the CDR3 is TGTGCCAGCAGCGCTCTCGGGGGGGGAGCTAATGAAAAACTGTTTTTT. Translation gives CASSALGGGANEKLFF. The rearrangement uses TRBV9 and TRBJ1-4; D may be TRBD1 (5 bases). Germline assignment: CDR1 SGDLS and CDR2 YYNGEE. V lost 3 bases and J lost 3, with 15 bases in between. The CDR3 extends over 16 amino acids.

This rearrangement joins TRBV14 to TRBJ2-7; D is possibly TRBD2 (5 bases). The CDR3 sequence is 13 residues long. V dropped 1 base and J dropped 5 bases, with 9 bases sitting between them. Germline V gene lookup returns CDR1 SGHDN and CDR2 FVKESK. For the CDR3, the DNA is TGTGCCAGCAGCCAAGGAGGGTTCGACGAGCAGTACTTC. Amino acids: CASSQGGFDEQYF.

This clone was picked up a small number of times. The V and J genes are TRBV28 and TRBJ1-2; 8 nucleotides align to TRBD1. There are 13 residues in the CDR3. CDR1 and CDR2 from the germline V gene are MDHEN and SYDVKM. V shed 6 bases and J 4 bases; nucleotides not matched to a gene: 4. This chain's CDR3 is CASSNTGGYGYTF. In DNA, the CDR3 is TGTGCCAGCAGCAATACAGGGGGCTATGGCTACACCTTC.

This clone occurred a few times. This chain connects TRBV4-1 to TRBJ1-4; 7 nucleotides agree with TRBD1. The CDR3 loop spans 17 amino acids. CDR1 MGHRA and CDR2 YSYEKL come from the germline V gene. V was pared by 3 bases and J by 4 bases, with 11 bases of the junction left unmatched. CDR3: CASSQKLTGAYNEKLFF. In nucleotides, the CDR3 is TGCGCCAGCAGCCAGAAACTCACAGGGGCGTATAATGAAAAACTGTTTTTT.

This clone has only a few counts. The CDR3 DNA reads TGTGCCAGCAGCTTAGGGAGGACAGGGGGGACCTACGAGCAGTACTTC. This translates into CASSLGRTGGTYEQYF. This chain connects TRBV13 to TRBJ2-7; TRBD1 matches at 10 bases. V lost 0 bases and J lost 2; bases outside the gene matches: 4. Germline assignment: CDR1 PRHDT and CDR2 FYEKMQ (reference sequence). This CDR3 is built from 16 residues.

This clone has a handful of counts. The V and J genes are TRBV5-6 and TRBJ1-2; tentative D call: TRBD1 (5 bases). Trimming shortened V by 3 bases and J by 4 bases, and 13 bases separated the two germline ends. CDR1 is SGHDT and CDR2 is YYEEEE in the germline V gene. CDR3 length: 14 amino acids. CDR3 sequence: CASSYFGQIYGYTF. The CDR3 bases are TGTGCCAGCAGCTACTTCGGACAAATCTATGGCTACACCTTC.

This clone was seen only a few times. The chain uses TRBV28 and TRBJ1-2; TRBD1 matches at 11 bases. Per the germline V gene, CDR1 is MDHEN and CDR2 is SYDVKM. V lost 6 bases, J lost 4 bases, and 7 bases stayed unmatched. This CDR3 comprises 15 residues. For the CDR3, the DNA is TGTGCCAGCAGGCAATCCGGGACAGGGGGCTATGGCTACACCTTC. Translated, it gives CASRQSGTGGYGYTF.

This clone was counted a few times. The rearrangement links TRBV4-1 to TRBJ1-5; D gene unclear. The CDR3 has 15 residues. The ends were cut back, 0 bases at V and 4 bases at J, with 10 bases in the middle. Germline V lookup: CDR1 MGHRA, CDR2 YSYEKL. CDR3 DNA sequence: TGCGCCAGCAGCCAAGATGGGCACCTTAATCAGCCCCAGCATTTT. Amino acid sequence: CASSQDGHLNQPQHF.

This clone has more than one count but fewer than ten. V usage is TRBV19 and J usage is TRBJ1-5, with D hard to call. CDR1 and CDR2 from the germline V gene are LNHDA and SQIVND (reference sequence). V gave up 2 bases and J gave up 0 bases, with 5 bases separating them. CDR3 length equals 14 residues. The CDR3 region is CASSIQDSNQPQHF. The CDR3 DNA sequence: TGTGCCAGTAGTATACAGGATAGCAATCAGCCCCAGCATTTT.

This rearrangement joins TRBV19 to TRBJ1-2; D remains ambiguous. CDR3 length: 14 amino acids. CDR1 LNHDA and CDR2 SQIVND come from the germline V gene (reference sequence). The V and J ends lost 3 bases and 0 bases respectively, with 8 bases between them. CDR3 loop: CASSMAGSNYGYTF. CDR3 in DNA: TGTGCCAGTAGTATGGCGGGATCTAACTATGGCTACACCTTC.